Included here is one T cell receptor (beta chain) sequence, with context. TCRdb called the RT-PCR reads again in MiXCR, with one record for every CDR3 protein. The data contain approximately 200,000 distinct CDR3 sequences, 35% to 45% of them singletons. This sample is part of a study of patients and donors after allogeneic stem cell transplantation. The CDR3 runs to 14 residues. The germline gives CDR1 SGHVS, CDR2 FQNEAQ. Trimming shortened V by 5 bases and J by 3 bases, and 11 bases separated the two germline ends. Sample: blood, either unsorted or a sorted T cell fraction (not recorded which). The source is a human donor who was either an allogeneic HSCT recipient or a stem cell or donor lymphocyte infusion donor (not recorded which). It is not recorded whose cells these are; they may come from a transplant donor. V gene TRBV7-8 combines with J gene TRBJ1-5; D possibly corresponds to TRBD1 (5 bases). The CDR3 bases are TGTGCCAGCAGCCAGAACGGACACAATCAGCCCCAGCATTTT. Encoded protein: CASSQNGHNQPQHF.